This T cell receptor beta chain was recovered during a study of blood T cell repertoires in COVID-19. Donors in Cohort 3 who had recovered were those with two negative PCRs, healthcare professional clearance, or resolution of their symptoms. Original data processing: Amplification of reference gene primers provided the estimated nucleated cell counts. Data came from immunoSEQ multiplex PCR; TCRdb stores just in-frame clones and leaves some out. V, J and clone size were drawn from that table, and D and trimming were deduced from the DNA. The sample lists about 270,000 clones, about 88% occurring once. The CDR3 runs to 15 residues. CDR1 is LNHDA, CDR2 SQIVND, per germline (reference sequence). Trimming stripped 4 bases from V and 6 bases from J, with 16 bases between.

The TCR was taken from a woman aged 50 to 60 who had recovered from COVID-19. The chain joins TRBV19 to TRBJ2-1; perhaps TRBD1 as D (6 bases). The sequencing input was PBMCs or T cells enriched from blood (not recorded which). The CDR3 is CASSKQLGTTNEQFF. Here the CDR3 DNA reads TGTGCCAGTAGTAAACAACTTGGGACAACCAATGAGCAGTTCTTC.